Listed here are 12 T cell receptor beta chains from one sample, sequenced in a study of beta chain features in type 1 diabetes. The authors reverse transcribed all of the isolated RNA, so sequencing captured expressed TCRB transcripts. Sequencing was performed with immunoSEQ multiplex PCR; in TCRdb, only in-frame clones are kept and a portion is missing. The sample has roughly 340,000 clones; approximately 13% are singletons. The study, taken as a whole, reports: Moderate but significant shortening of TCRB CDR3s was recorded in all four CD4+ subsets from Type 1 diabetes patients.

Their recognized antigens are unknown. Sequences were obtained from naive CD4+ T cells from blood. These receptors came from a woman in her late teens or twenties with type 1 diabetes.

This clone showed up just a few times. The chain links TRBV4-3 to TRBJ1-4; no definite D call. The V end was cut by 3 bases, the J end by 8 bases, with 19 bases between. The CDR3 covers 16 residues. CDR1 is LGHNA and CDR2 is YSLEER in the germline V gene. The DNA for the CDR3 is TGCGCCAGCAGCCAGGATTCTGTCGGCGGTGGGGAAAAACTGTTTTTT. This codes for CASSQDSVGGGEKLFF.

V is TRBV19 and J is TRBJ1-5; a weak D match, TRBD1 (5 bases). The length of the CDR3 is 17 residues. Trimming took off 3 bases at V and 0 bases at J, with 15 bases between the two ends. Germline V gene lookup returns CDR1 LNHDA and CDR2 SQIVND (reference sequence). As DNA, the CDR3 is TGTGCCAGTAGTATTGGCGTGGGGCGGTATAGCAATCAGCCCCAGCATTTT. This gives the protein CASSIGVGRYSNQPQHF. Full variable domain (outside the CDR3, taken from reference TRBV19 and TRBJ1-5): DGGITQSPKYLFRKEGQNVTLSCEQNLNHDAMYWYRQDPGQGLRLIYYSQIVNDFQKGDIAEGYSVSREKKESFPLTVTSAQKNPTAFYLCASSIGVGRYSNQPQHFGDGTRLSIL.

This clone was detected a few times. The chain recombines TRBV18 with TRBJ2-1, with TRBD1 identical over 7 bases. The germline gives CDR1 KGHSH, CDR2 LQKENI. CDR3 length: 12 amino acids. The trim removed 4 bases at V and 8 bases at J, leaving 2 bases unmatched. CDR3 nucleotides: TGTGCCAGCTCACGGACAGGCGATGAGCAGTTCTTC. Its translation: CASSRTGDEQFF.

The chain recombines TRBV25-1 with TRBJ2-1; 9 positions agree with TRBD2. Germline V gene sequence: CDR1 MGHDK, CDR2 SYGVNS. The CDR3 is made up of 13 amino acids. V gave up 6 bases and J gave up 6 bases; unmatched junction bases: 3. CDR3: CASSLAGTNEQFF. In nucleotides, the CDR3 is TGTGCCAGCAGCCTAGCGGGGACCAATGAGCAGTTCTTC.

This clone was counted between two and nine times. V gene TRBV10-3 combines with J gene TRBJ2-3; 8 bases are shared with TRBD2. Germline trimming cut 4 bases from V and 4 bases from J; bases unmatched to any gene: 13. The CDR3 loop spans 17 amino acids. CDR1 is ENHRY and CDR2 is SYGVKD in the germline V gene. CDR3 bases: TGTGCCATCAGTGTTAAAACGGCGGGAGGAGTCGCAGATACGCAGTATTTT. Translation gives CAISVKTAGGVADTQYF.

This clone was detected only a few times. This chain joins TRBV28 and TRBJ2-7; 12 bases line up with TRBD2. Germline V lookup: CDR1 MDHEN, CDR2 SYDVKM. Losses at the gene ends were 4 bases for V and 1 base for J; bases not matched to a gene: 11. The CDR3 loop spans 18 amino acids. The CDR3 here is CASSYPRTSGTWSYEQYF. The CDR3, as DNA: TGTGCCAGCAGTTACCCCCGGACTAGCGGGACCTGGTCCTACGAGCAGTACTTC. The whole variable domain, remainder taken from reference TRBV28 and TRBJ2-7, is DVKVTQSSRYLVKRTGEKVFLECVQDMDHENMFWYRQDPGLGLRLIYFSYDVKMKEKGDIPEGYSVSREKKERFSLILESASTNQTSMYLCASSYPRTSGTWSYEQYFGPGTRLTVT.

The V gene is TRBV19, the J gene TRBJ1-5; 9 bases are a match to TRBD1. This CDR3 is 15 amino acids long. CDR1 and CDR2 (germline): LNHDA, SQIVND (reference sequence). V was clipped by 4 bases and J by 6 bases; unmatched bases: 7. Written as DNA, the CDR3 is TGTGCCAGTAGTACTACAGGGGGCGGAGGTCAGCCCCAGCATTTT. Translating gives CASSTTGGGGQPQHF.

The chain links TRBV7-2 to TRBJ1-2; D not resolved. There are 13 residues in the CDR3. V dropped 5 bases and J dropped 8 bases, with 15 bases sitting between them. Germline V CDR1 and CDR2: SGHTA, FQGNSA. CDR3 coding DNA: TGTGCCAGCAGCCCGGGATTCCGCGGAGGCTACACCTTC. As protein: CASSPGFRGGYTF. Full variable domain (rest looked up from reference TRBV7-2 and TRBJ1-2): GAGVSQSPSNKVTEKGKDVELRCDPISGHTALYWYRQSLGQGLEFLIYFQGNSAPDKSGLPSDRFSAERTGGSVSTLTIQRTQQEDSAVYLCASSPGFRGGYTFGSGTRLTVV.

This clone turned up a few times. The rearrangement uses TRBV2 and TRBJ1-1, with 11 bases lining up with TRBD1. The length of the CDR3 is 13 residues. Per germline, CDR1 SNHLY and CDR2 FYNNEI. V was pared by 7 bases and J by 11 bases, with 9 bases of the junction left unmatched. CDR3 bases: TGTGCCAGCACCAAGGACAGGGGGCGCGGTGCTTTCTTT. Translation: CASTKDRGRGAFF.

The genes are TRBV9 and TRBJ2-3, with D possibly TRBD2 on 5 matching bases. Trimming stripped 5 bases from V and 6 bases from J, with 10 bases between. This CDR3 spans 12 amino acids. CDR1 SGDLS and CDR2 YYNGEE come from the germline V gene. The CDR3 nucleotides read TGTGCCAGCAGTGAGGGTATGGATACGCAGTATTTT. This gives the protein CASSEGMDTQYF. Combining the CDR3 with reference TRBV9 and TRBJ2-3 gives the whole variable domain DSGVTQTPKHLITATGQRVTLRCSPRSGDLSVYWYQQSLDQGLQFLIQYYNGEERAKGNILERFSAQQFPDLHSELNLSSLELGDSALYFCASSEGMDTQYFGPGTRLTVL.

This clone was counted between two and nine times. The gene calls are TRBV30 and TRBJ2-2; D possibly corresponds to TRBD1 (6 bases). Trimming stripped 2 bases from V and 0 bases from J, with 13 bases between. CDR1 and CDR2 from the germline V gene are GTSNPN and SVGIG (reference sequence). CDR3 length equals 16 residues. The CDR3 is CAWSLVGTTNTGELFF. Written as DNA, the CDR3 is TGTGCCTGGAGTCTAGTCGGGACAACGAACACCGGGGAGCTGTTTTTT.

The sample holds many counts of this clone. This chain uses TRBV29-1 with TRBJ2-7, with D perhaps matching TRBD2 (5 bases). Germline CDR1 reads SQVTM; CDR2 reads ANQGSEA. This CDR3 contains 11 residues. Trimming removed 3 bases from V and 3 bases from J, with 6 bases in between. The CDR3 spells CSVDRDYEQYF. The CDR3 DNA follows: TGCAGCGTTGACCGGGACTACGAGCAGTACTTC.